This T cell receptor beta chain was sequenced during a study of regulatory T cells in long-lasting Graves disease. General study points: Study was limited to peripheral blood, excluding thyroid tissue.

Time point denoted: persistent/refractory GD, antithyroid drugs over 5 years with positive TRAb. There was RNA extracted from PBMCs, and the TCR library was made from it. V shed 7 bases and J shed 5 bases, with 18 bases lying between them. Germline CDR1 SQVTM, CDR2 ANQGSEA. The length of the CDR3 is 14 residues. Construction of TCR beta libraries relied on iRepertoire HTBI primers and on Arm-PCR targeting CDR3 regions. TCRdb redid the calling of the multiplex PCR reads with MiXCR, one entry per CDR3 protein. The sample shows about 460,000 distinct CDR3 sequences, under 25% of them seen only once. To note about this clonotype: Antigen: not known.

Here the sequenced sample was peripheral blood mononuclear cells (PBMCs), taken when the disease was refractory, from a patient treated with antithyroid drugs. The V and J genes are TRBV29-1 and TRBJ2-1; D not certain. The clonotype was recovered from a female donor with Graves disease. The CDR3 loop reads CSGTLLRPDNEQFF. The CDR3 coding sequence is TGCAGCGGTACTCTACTCCGTCCCGACAATGAGCAGTTCTTC.